This T cell receptor beta chain came from a study of somatic mutations in cytotoxic T cells in rheumatoid arthritis. General observations from the study: CD8+ clonality increased with age in rheumatoid arthritis patients but not in healthy controls. More than 20% of CD8+ cells belonged to the largest clone in about an eighth of the roughly 65 patients.

Turning to this clone: What it recognizes is unknown.

Comprising 45% to 70% females and having a median age of approximately 55 years (range about 21-75), blood donors constituted the healthy controls. Positive selection with magnetic beads achieved the isolation of CD4+ and CD8+ cells, followed by a flow cytometry check of purity. Sequenced by immunoSEQ multiplex PCR; TCRdb stores in-frame clones only, minus some. This sample has some 25,000 clones, with roughly 82% found just once. Sequencing was performed on CD8+ T cells sorted from blood. The sequence was obtained from a man aged 45 to 65 in good health.

The CDR3, as DNA: TGTGCCATCAGTGGGTTTTTGCGGGAGGGCCATTACGAGCAGTACTTC. It translates to CAISGFLREGHYEQYF. The chain is built from TRBV10-3 and TRBJ2-7, with TRBD2 matching over 9 bases. After removal of 4 bases from V and 4 bases from J, the junction contained 11 bases not matched to a gene. The germline gives CDR1 ENHRY, CDR2 SYGVKD. CDR3 size: 16 residues.